This TCR beta chain was obtained from a study of regulatory T cells in long-lasting Graves disease. There are 13 residues in the CDR3. The germline V gene has CDR1 SEHNR and CDR2 FQNEAQ (reference sequence). Trimming removed 3 bases from V and 6 bases from J, with 8 bases in between. Indicated time point: persistent/refractory GD, antithyroid drugs over 5 years with positive TRAb. PBMC-derived RNA was used for the TCR library. Remarks on this clonotype: What it recognizes is unknown.

Findings and caveats of the study: Persistent Graves' disease cases displayed lower TCR diversity than newly diagnosed ones.

Relying on iRepertoire HTBI primers and Arm-PCR of CDR3 regions, the team built TCR beta libraries. TCRdb re-called the multiplex PCR reads through MiXCR, storing one row per CDR3 protein. The sample contains 400,000 or so distinct CDR3 sequences, around 20% of which appear only once. This sequence was found in a female donor with Graves disease. The specimen was peripheral blood mononuclear cells (PBMCs), collected when the disease was refractory, from a patient treated with antithyroid drugs. This chain uses TRBV7-9 with TRBJ2-2; no reliable D call. In nucleotides, the CDR3 is TGTGCCAGCAGCTTTTACAACCCCGGGGAGCTGTTTTTT. It is translated as CASSFYNPGELFF. Combining the CDR3 with reference TRBV7-9 and TRBJ2-2 gives the whole variable domain DTGVSQNPRHKITKRGQNVTFRCDPISEHNRLYWYRQTLGQGPEFLTYFQNEAQLEKSRLLSDRFSAERPKGSFSTLEIQRTEQGDSAMYLCASSFYNPGELFFGEGSRLTVL.